Listed below are T cell receptor beta chains from one sample, sequenced in a study of cytomegalovirus exposure and HLA in healthy donors. The method was immunoSEQ multiplex PCR; TCRdb's version includes in-frame clones alone and lacks a portion of them. The data show around 120,000 clones, approximately 80% seen once. Sequenced sample: PBMCs. Receptors originate from a woman aged 40 to 50 in good health and CMV-seropositive. CDR3s include the opening cysteine and the closing phenylalanine or tryptophan. Fields, in order: J gene, D gene, clone size, V gene, CDR3 length, CDR3 protein, CDR3 DNA. A D gene is named only where the DNA matches it firmly. The listing skips clone size in some rows; elsewhere it reads once, few, many or a size class.

TRBJ2-1	TRBD2	NA	TRBV5-1	16	CASSLVGLERPYEQFF	TGCGCCAGCAGCTTGGTGGGACTAGAACGCCCCTATGAGCAGTTCTTC
TRBJ1-4	NA	NA	TRBV5-1	14	CASSYREGSEKLFF	TGCGCCAGCAGCTACAGGGAAGGATCTGAAAAACTGTTTTTT
TRBJ2-3	TRBD2	NA	TRBV2	17	CASSELKAGEVTDTQYF	TGTGCCAGCAGTGAATTGAAAGCGGGAGAAGTAACAGATACGCAGTATTTT
TRBJ1-2	TRBD1	NA	TRBV7-2	12	CASSRDRGGYTF	TGTGCCAGCAGCCGGGACAGGGGTGGCTACACCTTC
TRBJ2-5	TRBD1	few	TRBV7-2	17	CASSLGRGQAFQETQYF	TGTGCCAGCAGCTTAGGGAGGGGACAGGCGTTTCAAGAGACCCAGTACTTC
TRBJ2-5	NA	few	TRBV5-1	16	CASGGASSGGQETQYF	TGCGCCAGCGGAGGGGCAAGTAGCGGAGGGCAAGAGACCCAGTACTTC
TRBJ1-2	NA	NA	TRBV2	13	CASSDPQDYGYTF	TGTGCCAGCAGTGACCCGCAGGACTATGGCTACACCTTC
TRBJ2-5	TRBD1	NA	TRBV18	16	CASSPLPGQGAETQYF	TGTGCCAGCTCACCACTCCCGGGACAGGGGGCAGAGACCCAGTACTTC
TRBJ1-2	NA	NA	TRBV5-1	16	CASSLNSGLANYGYTF	TGCGCCAGCAGCTTGAACTCAGGCTTAGCTAACTATGGCTACACCTTC
TRBJ2-2	NA	NA	TRBV5-1	13	CASSLDGGGELFF	TGCGCCAGCAGCTTAGACGGGGGCGGGGAGCTGTTTTTT
TRBJ2-1	TRBD2	once	TRBV4-3	17	CASSQGNQGGSYNEQFF	TGCGCCAGCAGCCAAGGAAATCAGGGAGGGTCCTACAATGAGCAGTTCTTC
TRBJ1-3	NA	NA	TRBV6-1	15	CASSEARLSGNTIYF	TGTGCCAGCAGTGAAGCCAGACTCTCTGGAAACACCATATATTTT
TRBJ2-7	NA	once	TRBV19	12	CASSPGTYEQYF	TGTGCCAGTAGTCCAGGGACTTACGAGCAGTACTTC
TRBJ2-7	TRBD1	NA	TRBV6-1	15	CASSVRDSPPYEQYF	TGTGCCAGCAGTGTCCGGGACAGTCCACCCTACGAGCAGTACTTC
TRBJ2-1	NA	NA	TRBV6-1	14	CASRMSGPYNEQFF	TGTGCCAGCAGGATGAGCGGGCCCTACAATGAGCAGTTCTTC
TRBJ1-1	NA	NA	TRBV7-2	13	CASRPAMVLEAFF	TGTGCCAGCAGGCCCGCGATGGTCCTTGAAGCTTTCTTT
TRBJ2-7	NA	NA	TRBV11-2	14	CASSLDRLAVEQYF	TGTGCCAGCAGCTTAGATCGGCTAGCTGTCGAGCAGTACTTC
TRBJ2-1	NA	NA	TRBV27	15	CASSPGLPYYNEQFF	TGTGCCAGCAGCCCAGGACTCCCTTACTACAATGAGCAGTTCTTC
TRBJ2-7	TRBD1	NA	TRBV18	14	CASSPDRAPYEQYF	TGTGCCAGCTCACCTGACAGGGCCCCATACGAGCAGTACTTC